What follows are 22 T cell receptor beta chains derived from one specimen sequenced in a study of T cells in localized non-small cell lung cancer. The table came from immunoSEQ multiplex PCR; TCRdb's copy has only in-frame clones and leaves some out. This table has tens of thousands of clones, around 84% appearing once. The sequencing here drew on peripheral blood, taken before any cancer treatment. These receptors all stem from a man between 40 and 75 years old with stage I lung adenocarcinoma.

As to this clone: The same CDR3 can be traced to other DNA sequences in this sample. Written as DNA, the CDR3 is TGTGCCAGCAGCCCTGGGGCGGCGAACACTGAAGCTTTCTTT. This encodes CASSPGAANTEAFF. The V gene is TRBV7-2, the J gene TRBJ1-1; a possible D gene is TRBD1 (5 bases). The germline CDR1 and CDR2 sequences are SGHTA and FQGNSA. The CDR3 runs to 14 residues. Trimming removed 5 bases at V and 1 base at J, with 11 bases between.

V is TRBV7-9 and J is TRBJ1-6; 12 bases agree with TRBD1. V was clipped by 4 bases and J by 8 bases; unmatched bases: 6. Germline CDR1 reads SEHNR; CDR2 reads FQNEAQ (reference sequence). This CDR3 spans 16 amino acids. As DNA, the CDR3 is TGTGCCAGCAGCTCCCCGGGACAGGGGGCGCATTCACCCCTCCACTTT. It is translated as CASSSPGQGAHSPLHF.

The CDR3 region has the DNA TGTGCCAGCTCACCGGCAGGGAGTGGAAGCAATCAGCCCCAGCATTTT. Protein: CASSPAGSGSNQPQHF. V is TRBV18 and J is TRBJ1-5, with D possibly being TRBD1 (5 bases). CDR3 length equals 16 residues. V was cut by 3 bases and J by 1 base, with 13 bases left in between. CDR1 KGHSH and CDR2 LQKENI come from the germline V gene.

V is TRBV19 and J is TRBJ2-2; no clear D. This CDR3 has 14 residues. Germline-derived CDR1 and CDR2 are LNHDA and SQIVND (reference sequence). Trimming shortened V by 5 bases and J by 11 bases, and 18 bases separated the two germline ends. The CDR3 DNA is TGTGCCAGTAGTCTCCGGGCCCCGACGCTCGAGCTGTTTTTT. Amino acids: CASSLRAPTLELFF.

The chain is built from TRBV10-3 and TRBJ2-3, with 9 bases matching TRBD2. Unmatched junction bases numbered 3, after V lost 11 bases and J lost 3 bases. The CDR3 sequence is 12 residues long. Germline V gives CDR1 ENHRY, CDR2 SYGVKD. CDR3 DNA: TGTGCCGTAAGCGGGGGGACAGATACGCAGTATTTT. Translated: CAVSGGTDTQYF.

The CDR3 DNA is TGTGCCAGCAGAGAAGACAGCAACACCGGGGAGCTGTTTTTT. Protein product: CASREDSNTGELFF. The V and J genes are TRBV5-4 and TRBJ2-2; D might be TRBD1 (5 bases). CDR1 is SGHNT and CDR2 is YYREEE in the germline V gene (reference sequence). The CDR3 spans 14 residues. V lost 5 bases and J 2 bases, leaving 10 bases between the germline ends.

The CDR3 is CASSEPGGGQPQHF. The CDR3 nucleotides read TGTGCCAGCAGTGAACCGGGGGGAGGTCAGCCCCAGCATTTT. The rearrangement uses TRBV6-4 and TRBJ1-5, with D perhaps TRBD1 (5 bases). V gave up 3 bases and J gave up 6 bases, with 12 bases separating them. This CDR3 spans 14 amino acids. CDR1 and CDR2 (germline): MRHNA, SNTAGT.

V usage is TRBV11-2 and J usage is TRBJ1-1, with D tentatively TRBD1 (6 bases). V was cut by 5 bases and J by 1 base, with 8 bases left in between. The CDR3 has 13 amino acids. CDR1 is SGHAT, CDR2 FQNNGV, per germline. The chain's CDR3 is CASSQGQNTEAFF. CDR3 sequence (DNA): TGTGCCAGCAGCCAGGGACAGAACACTGAAGCTTTCTTT.

The chain combines TRBV7-2 with TRBJ1-1; D is unresolved. The CDR3 loop spans 13 amino acids. Germline V gives CDR1 SGHTA, CDR2 FQGNSA. The V end lost 7 bases, the J end lost 8 bases, and 17 bases lay between the germline ends. The CDR3 nucleotides read TGTGCCAGCATCCTTATGGGAGGGCGGGAAGCTTTCTTT. Protein: CASILMGGREAFF.

The chain employs TRBV9 and TRBJ2-2; 10 nucleotides match TRBD2. Germline assignment: CDR1 SGDLS and CDR2 YYNGEE. The CDR3 spans 16 residues. V lost 0 bases, J lost 7 bases, and 6 bases stayed unmatched. The CDR3: CASSVDSGGTSGELFF. The CDR3 coding sequence is TGTGCCAGCAGCGTAGATAGCGGGGGGACCAGCGGGGAGCTGTTTTTT.

The chain employs TRBV5-1 and TRBJ1-1; no definite D call. CDR1 SGHRS and CDR2 YFSETQ come from the germline V gene. The CDR3 is 14 residues long. V lost 1 base to trimming and J lost 3 bases, with 10 bases between them. CDR3 sequence (DNA): TGCGCCAGCAGCTTGACCCAGAGGGACACTGAAGCTTTCTTT. Its translation: CASSLTQRDTEAFF.

The V and J genes are TRBV2 and TRBJ2-1, with 16 nucleotides matching TRBD2. The V gene end was trimmed by 5 bases and the J gene end by 12 bases; junction bases not matched to a gene: 16. In germline, CDR1 is SNHLY, CDR2 FYNNEI. This CDR3 region has 18 residues. This CDR3 is CASSITGTSGRVGEGQFF. CDR3 in DNA: TGTGCCAGCAGTATAACCGGGACTAGCGGGAGGGTCGGTGAGGGGCAGTTCTTC.

The chain carries TRBV14 and TRBJ2-3; D gene uncertain. V was cut by 0 bases and J by 1 base, with 8 bases left in between. Germline V gene sequence: CDR1 SGHDN, CDR2 FVKESK. CDR3 length equals 15 residues. CDR3 region: CASSQDTQRTDTQYF. The CDR3 DNA reads TGTGCCAGCAGCCAAGATACCCAGCGCACAGATACGCAGTATTTT.

The rearrangement links TRBV7-2 to TRBJ2-2, with 9 bases that match TRBD1. Germline lookup yields CDR1 SGHTA and CDR2 FQGNSA. The CDR3 runs to 18 residues. J gave up 5 bases and V 5 bases, and 15 bases lay outside the gene matches. This chain's CDR3 is CASSRGTGRPGGTGELFF. The CDR3 DNA reads as TGTGCCAGCAGCCGCGGGACAGGGCGACCCGGGGGGACCGGGGAGCTGTTTTTT.

This clone appeared a single time. This chain joins TRBV7-3 and TRBJ2-1, with D possibly being TRBD1 (5 bases). From germline, CDR1 is SGHTA and CDR2 FQGTGA. The CDR3 contains 13 residues. The V end was cut by 4 bases, the J end by 7 bases, with 11 bases between. CDR3 DNA sequence: TGTGCCAGCAGCTCCCACCAGGGTAATGAGCAGTTCTTC. It translates to CASSSHQGNEQFF. Full variable domain (missing parts from reference TRBV7-3 and TRBJ2-1): GAGVSQTPSNKVTEKGKYVELRCDPISGHTALYWYRQSLGQGPEFLIYFQGTGAADDSGLPNDRFFAVRPEGSVSTLKIQRTERGDSAVYLCASSSHQGNEQFFGPGTRLTVL.

V and J are TRBV28 and TRBJ2-5; D is ambiguous. CDR1 and CDR2 from the germline V gene are MDHEN and SYDVKM. With 1 base removed from V and 5 bases from J, the gap between germline ends came to 2 bases. CDR3 size: 11 residues. This CDR3 reads CASSLFETQYF. In nucleotides, the CDR3 is TGTGCCAGCAGTTTATTTGAGACCCAGTACTTC.

The J gene is TRBJ2-1, the V gene TRBV9, with D hard to call. V lost 0 bases, J lost 5 bases, and 6 bases lay in between. Germline values: CDR1 SGDLS, CDR2 YYNGEE. The CDR3 covers 13 residues. The CDR3 here is CASSVGLNNEQFF. The DNA of the CDR3 is TGTGCCAGCAGCGTAGGGCTGAACAATGAGCAGTTCTTC.

The V call is TRBV4-2, the J call TRBJ2-7; D is tentatively TRBD1 or TRBD2 (5 bases each). V lost 3 bases to trimming and J lost 3 bases, with 18 bases between them. Looked up from germline, CDR1 is LGHNA and CDR2 is YNFKEQ. The CDR3 runs to 16 residues. The CDR3 DNA follows: TGTGCCAGCAGCCAGGATCAGGGCCTGGACTTCTACGAGCAGTACTTC. Amino acid sequence: CASSQDQGLDFYEQYF.

In its sample, this clone was seen once. The chain carries TRBV11-3 and TRBJ2-1; maybe TRBD2 (6 bases). V lost 5 bases and J lost 9, with 14 bases in between. The CDR3 totals 13 residues. Germline V CDR1 and CDR2: SGHNT, YENEEA. This CDR3 is CASSPPGLTEQFF. CDR3 DNA sequence: TGTGCCAGCAGCCCCCCGGGACTGACTGAGCAGTTCTTC. The entire variable domain, with the rest obtained from reference TRBV11-3 and TRBJ2-1, is as follows: EAGVVQSPRYKIIEKKQPVAFWCNPISGHNTLYWYLQNLGQGPELLIRYENEEAVDDSQLPKDRFSAERLKGVDSTLKIQPAELGDSAVYLCASSPPGLTEQFFGPGTRLTVL.

This clone was detected a few times. In DNA form, the CDR3 reads TGTGCCAGCAGCTTAATATCAGGGGCGGGCACCGGGGAGCTGTTTTTT. Its translation is CASSLISGAGTGELFF. The chain combines TRBV7-2 with TRBJ2-2; perhaps TRBD1 as D (6 bases). Trimming removed 2 bases from V and 4 bases from J, with 14 bases in between. The CDR3 totals 16 residues. CDR1 is SGHTA, CDR2 FQGNSA, per germline.

This chain links TRBV10-3 with TRBJ2-3, with D hard to call. The CDR3 is 16 amino acids. Per the germline V gene, CDR1 is ENHRY and CDR2 is SYGVKD. Trimming removed 3 bases from V and 0 bases from J, with 13 bases in between. DNA of the CDR3: TGTGCCATCAGTGAAATCTCCTTAACTAGCACAGATACGCAGTATTTT. Translating gives CAISEISLTSTDTQYF.

The rearrangement joins TRBV28 to TRBJ1-4; D not certain. Germline V lookup: CDR1 MDHEN, CDR2 SYDVKM. The V and J ends lost 4 bases and 8 bases respectively, with 14 bases between them. This CDR3 region has 14 residues. CDR3 sequence: CASSSGRVGEKLFF. CDR3 DNA: TGTGCCAGCAGTTCCGGTAGGGTTGGGGAAAAACTGTTTTTT.